These T cell receptor beta chains were read from a single sample in a study of blood T cell repertoires in COVID-19. Some clones are missing from TCRdb's copy, which holds only in-frame ones; the method was immunoSEQ multiplex PCR. The data show 140,000 or so clones, 80% to 85% seen once. Sequenced material: peripheral blood. Receptors originate from an elderly woman with acute or convalescent COVID-19. The CDR3 runs from the conserved cysteine through the conserved F or W. A D gene is named only where the DNA matches it firmly. Some rows mark clone size as missing; the rest say once, few, many or name a class of expanded clone.

j_call d_call clone_size v_call cdr3_nt cdr3_aa
TRBJ1-1 NA NA TRBV29-1 TGCAGCGTGGTTAGGGAGTTCACTGAAGCTTTCTTT CSVVREFTEAFF
TRBJ2-1 NA once TRBV6-5 TGTGCCACCCAGAAAGCAGGGGCCTACAATGAGCAGTTCTTC CATQKAGAYNEQFF
TRBJ2-1 TRBD2 NA TRBV28 TGTGCCAGCAGAGAAGGACTAGCGCAAACCCACAATGAGCAGTTCTTC CASREGLAQTHNEQFF
TRBJ1-2 TRBD1 NA TRBV3-1/TRBV3-2 TGTGCCAGCAGCCAATTTACGGGACAGGGTGTTGGGGGCTATGGCTACACCTTC CASSQFTGQGVGGYGYTF
TRBJ2-2 NA NA TRBV24-1 TGTGCCACCCTCGGGGAGAGGTCCGGGGAGCTGTTTTTT CATLGERSGELFF
TRBJ2-3 NA NA TRBV6-5 TGTGCCAGCAGAACACCAGATACGCAGTATTTT CASRTPDTQYF
TRBJ1-2 NA NA TRBV14 TGTGCCAGCAGCCAAGTGCCAGGGGATGGCTACACCTTC CASSQVPGDGYTF
TRBJ1-2 TRBD1 NA TRBV18 TGTGCCAGCTCACCATCGCGACAGGGATATGGCTACACCTTC CASSPSRQGYGYTF
TRBJ1-3 NA NA TRBV30 TGTGCCTGGAGCCCCCGGAACACCATATATTTT CAWSPRNTIYF
TRBJ2-7 TRBD1 NA TRBV6-6 TGTGCCAGCAGTTACTCGGCCAGGGGGCCGGACGAGCAGTACTTC CASSYSARGPDEQYF
TRBJ2-1 NA NA TRBV10-3 TGTGCCATCAGTGAGTCTACTGGTAGCGAACTCTTC CAISESTGSELF
TRBJ1-5 NA NA TRBV28 TGTGCCAGCAGTTTATCATATCAGCCCCAGCATTTT CASSLSYQPQHF
TRBJ2-1 TRBD2 NA TRBV7-9 TGTGCCAGCGAGCCCGGGACTAGCGGGCTTAGCTCCTACAATGAGCAGTTCTTC CASEPGTSGLSSYNEQFF
TRBJ1-2 NA NA TRBV27 TGTGCCAGCAGTTTCTCAGGGGCCAGGGTAAACTATGGCTACACCTTC CASSFSGARVNYGYTF
TRBJ1-1 TRBD1 few TRBV2 TGTGCCAGCAGTTCCCAGGGGGCGAGCACTGAAGCTTTCTTT CASSSQGASTEAFF
TRBJ2-7 NA NA TRBV29-1 TGCAGCGTTGAAGAGGTCAGCTCCTACGAGCAGTACTTC CSVEEVSSYEQYF
TRBJ1-2 TRBD1 NA TRBV4-1 TGCGCCAGCAGCCAAGGGACAGGGAACTATGGCTACACCTTC CASSQGTGNYGYTF
TRBJ2-7 NA few TRBV2 TGTGCCAGCAGTGAAGATGGGGGGATCCCTCGATACGAGCAGTACTTC CASSEDGGIPRYEQYF
TRBJ1-5 NA NA TRBV19 TGTGCCAGTAGTATAGGGGGCAGGGGTTGGTCTCAGCCCCAGCATTTT CASSIGGRGWSQPQHF
TRBJ2-2 NA NA TRBV3-1/TRBV3-2 TGTGCCAGCAGCCAGATCAACACTAGAGCCGGGGAGCTGTTTTTT CASSQINTRAGELFF
TRBJ1-4 TRBD1 few TRBV11-2 TGTGCCAGCACCCGAGTAGGGGGCGAAAAACTGTTTTTT CASTRVGGEKLFF
TRBJ1-1 NA NA TRBV18 TGTGCCAGCTCACGGTCCGGGGACATGAACACTGAAGCTTTCTTT CASSRSGDMNTEAFF
TRBJ2-2 NA NA TRBV28 TGTGCCAGCAGTTTGCTGGGGGCGCTGAACACCGGGGAGCTGTTTTTT CASSLLGALNTGELFF
TRBJ1-2 NA NA TRBV4-2 TGTGCCAGCAGCTATATTTCGGCGGTTGGCTACACCTTC CASSYISAVGYTF
TRBJ1-2 TRBD1 NA TRBV7-2 TGTGCCAGCAGCTTAGTGGGCAGGGGGCCCTATGGCTACACCTTC CASSLVGRGPYGYTF
TRBJ2-5 TRBD1 NA TRBV12-5 TGTGCTAGTGGTCCGGGACAGGGGGCCGAGACCCAGTACTTC CASGPGQGAETQYF
TRBJ2-1 TRBD2 NA TRBV28 TGTGCCAGCAAATCTTTAGCGGGGAGGCATTACAATGAGCAGTTCTTC CASKSLAGRHYNEQFF
TRBJ2-7 NA NA TRBV7-3 TGTGCCAGCAGCCCCGGACAGATCGGCGAGCAGTACTTC CASSPGQIGEQYF
TRBJ2-7 TRBD1 NA TRBV19 TGTGCCAGTAGTATGAATCGGGACAGGGCGCCTCGCGAGCAGTACTTC CASSMNRDRAPREQYF
TRBJ2-7 NA NA TRBV30 TGTGCCTGGAGTCCTGGAGTGTACCGGGGGGTTCGGGGGCTCTCCTACGAGCAGTACTTC CAWSPGVYRGVRGLSYEQYF
TRBJ2-1 TRBD1 NA TRBV28 TGTGCCAGCAGTGCCAACCCCGGGACAGGACCGCCGAATGAGCAGTTCTTC CASSANPGTGPPNEQFF
TRBJ2-5 TRBD2 NA TRBV2 TGTGCCCGAACCAGAGCGGGGGGGGAGACCCAGTACTTC CARTRAGGETQYF
TRBJ2-3 NA NA TRBV28 TGTGCCAGCATCTATCCCGGCACAGATACGCAGTATTTT CASIYPGTDTQYF
TRBJ2-1 TRBD2 NA TRBV19 TGTGCCAGTACCCCCTTAGGGGCTAGCGGGAGTATACGACAGTTCTTC CASTPLGASGSIRQFF
TRBJ2-7 NA NA TRBV15 TGTGCCACCAGCATAACAACGTTTTGGCGGAGAGCGGGCGAGCAGTACTTC CATSITTFWRRAGEQYF
TRBJ1-2 TRBD1 NA TRBV29-1 TGCAGCGTTGGACAGGGAGCTAACTATGGCTACACCTTC CSVGQGANYGYTF
TRBJ2-5 NA NA TRBV2 TGTGCCAGCAGTGGTAGCCCGTACCAAGAGACCCAGTACTTC CASSGSPYQETQYF
TRBJ2-1 NA NA TRBV9 TGTGCCAGCAGCGTAGGTTGGGGTCAGGGCTACAATGAGCAGTTCTTC CASSVGWGQGYNEQFF
TRBJ2-3 TRBD2 NA TRBV19 TGTGCCAGTAAGGCTAGCGGGAGGGCGGAGGCGTTCACAGATACGCAGTATTTT CASKASGRAEAFTDTQYF
TRBJ1-5 NA NA TRBV30 TGTGCCTGGAGTCGCGAGGTTAATAATCAGCCCCAGCATTTT CAWSREVNNQPQHF
TRBJ2-7 TRBD2 NA TRBV28 TGTGCCAGCGGGCTGCTAGCGGGAGGGAGGGATTCTCACGAGCAGTACTTC CASGLLAGGRDSHEQYF
TRBJ2-1 NA NA TRBV7-2 TGTGCCAGCAGCTCTCCGGGGGAGAGGGTGTTCTTC CASSSPGERVFF
TRBJ2-5 NA NA TRBV6-5 TGTGCCAGCAGTTATTCTAAACTAGTGGGGACCCAGTACTTC CASSYSKLVGTQYF
TRBJ1-1 NA once TRBV12-3/TRBV12-4 TGTGCCAGCAGTTTTCAGGAGAACACTGAAGCTTTCTTT CASSFQENTEAFF
TRBJ1-3 NA NA TRBV7-8 TGTGCCAGCAGCCCCCCGCTACCCGAAGTGCCCCCCGCTTCCTTAAACTCTGGAAACACCATATATTTT CASSPPLPEVPPASLNSGNTIYF
TRBJ2-3 NA once TRBV12-2 TGTGCAAGTCGCTCCGTAGCGGGAGAGGGGGCAGATACGCAGTATTTT CASRSVAGEGADTQYF
TRBJ2-5 TRBD1 NA TRBV5-6 TGTGCCAGCAGCTACGAGGACAGGGCGGAGACCCAGTACTTC CASSYEDRAETQYF